The T cell receptor beta chain under discussion was sequenced for a study of identical twins. General study points: The conclusions drew on cross-sectional statistical analysis instead of tracking the same donors.

The authors used template switching to add a universal primer site and gave cDNA unique molecular identifiers. TCRdb used MiXCR to reprocess the 5' RACE reads, holding one entry per CDR3 protein. The sample contains a few hundred thousand distinct CDR3 sequences, approximately 13% of which appear only once. This clonotype was detected many times. The target antigen is unknown. The CDR3 has 12 residues. The V gene end was trimmed by 7 bases and the J gene end by 10 bases; junction bases not matched to a gene: 3. This sample was shared with a second study, whose subject was yellow fever vaccine responses in identical twins. Per that paper: Twins reportedly mounted vaccine T cell responses that seemed partly convergent, partly personalized.

This chain connects TRBV12-3 or TRBV12-4 to TRBJ2-2; 10 bases align to TRBD2. The sequence was collected from a woman younger than 35 in good health. Specimen: CD8+ T cells sorted from blood. The CDR3 nucleotides are TGTGCCAGCACTAGCGGGAGAGTGGAGCTGTTTTTT. Translated: CASTSGRVELFF.